What follows describes a single TCR beta chain. No antigen is known for it. The data were taken from a study of T cell responses to AZD1222 COVID-19 vaccine. Produced via immunoSEQ multiplex PCR; TCRdb's table is partial and in-frame only. The sample includes some 190,000 clones, less than 95% of them seen just once. Whole-study results and caveats: Along spike, vaccine-associated CD4 TCRs were found throughout, with dominance at 160-218 and 743-854.

Germline V gives CDR1 MNHEY, CDR2 SVGAGI. The CDR3 has 14 amino acids. With V trimmed by 6 bases and J by 1 base, 3 bases remained unmatched. The TCR comes from an adult who received the MenACWY meningococcal vaccine as a control. The chain carries TRBV6-5 and TRBJ1-1; 9 positions match TRBD1. The source was peripheral blood, collected 28 days after the second dose of the MenACWY control vaccine. CDR3 DNA: TGTGCCAGCAGACCGGGACAGGGGAACACTGAAGCTTTCTTT. Translating gives CASRPGQGNTEAFF.